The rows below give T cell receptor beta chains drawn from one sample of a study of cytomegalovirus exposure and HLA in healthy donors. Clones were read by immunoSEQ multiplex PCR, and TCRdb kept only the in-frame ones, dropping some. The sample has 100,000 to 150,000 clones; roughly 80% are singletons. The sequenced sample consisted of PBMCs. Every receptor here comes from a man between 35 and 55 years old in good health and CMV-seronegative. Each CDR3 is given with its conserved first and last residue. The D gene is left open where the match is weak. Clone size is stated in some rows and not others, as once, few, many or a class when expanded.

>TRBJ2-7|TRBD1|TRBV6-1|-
CASSEGQAYEQYF
TGTGCCAGCAGTGAGGGACAGGCCTACGAGCAGTACTTC
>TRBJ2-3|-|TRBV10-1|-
CASSPGESTDTQYF
TGCGCCAGCAGCCCGGGGGAGAGCACAGATACGCAGTATTTT
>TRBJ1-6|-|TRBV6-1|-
CASSDRGDNSPLHF
TGTGCCAGCAGTGACAGGGGTGATAATTCACCCCTCCACTTT
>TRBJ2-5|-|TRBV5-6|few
CASSLEVELAGGTQYF
TGTGCCAGCAGCTTGGAGGTTGAGCTAGCAGGCGGGACCCAGTACTTC
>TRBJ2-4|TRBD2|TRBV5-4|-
CASSLEASGDKNIQYF
TGTGCCAGCAGCTTGGAGGCTAGCGGGGACAAAAACATTCAGTACTTC
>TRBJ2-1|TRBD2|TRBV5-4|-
CASSLASGTTPMEQFF
TGTGCCAGCAGCCTAGCTAGCGGGACGACACCAATGGAGCAGTTCTTC
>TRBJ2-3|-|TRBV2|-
CATGRDSVQYF
TGTGCCACCGGTAGGGACTCTGTGCAGTATTTT
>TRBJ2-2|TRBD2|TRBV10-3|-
CAISESSGVNTGELFF
TGTGCCATCAGTGAGTCCAGCGGGGTGAACACCGGGGAGCTGTTTTTT
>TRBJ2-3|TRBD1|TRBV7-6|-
CASSPGQGTDTQYF
TGTGCCAGCAGCCCGGGACAGGGAACAGATACGCAGTATTTT
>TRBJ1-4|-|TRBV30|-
CAWHPVANEKLFF
TGTGCCTGGCATCCGGTTGCTAATGAAAAACTGTTTTTT
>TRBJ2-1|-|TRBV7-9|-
CASSTGTPRNEQFF
TGTGCCAGCAGCACCGGGACTCCACGCAATGAGCAGTTCTTC
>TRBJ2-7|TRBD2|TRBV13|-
CASSPTKGTSGGRGSYEQYF
TGTGCCAGCAGCCCGACGAAGGGGACTAGCGGGGGACGAGGTTCCTACGAGCAGTACTTC
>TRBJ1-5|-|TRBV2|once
CASRSRAGGNQPQHF
TGTGCCAGCAGATCCCGGGCAGGGGGCAATCAGCCCCAGCATTTT
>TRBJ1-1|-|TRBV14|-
CASRPDRLGTEAFF
TGTGCCAGCAGACCAGACAGGTTGGGCACTGAAGCTTTCTTT
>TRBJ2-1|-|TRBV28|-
CASIEGSGNSYNEQFF
TGTGCCAGCATAGAGGGATCGGGAAATTCCTACAATGAGCAGTTCTTC
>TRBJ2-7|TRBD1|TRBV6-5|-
CASRGQGLSSYEQYF
TGTGCCAGCAGAGGACAGGGTCTGAGCTCCTACGAGCAGTACTTC